The following is a T cell receptor (beta chain) sequence with its context. Its antigen remains unidentified. The sample belongs to a study of T-cell memory formation after mild COVID-19. Looking at the study overall: The study found TCR clusters largely donor specific.

V was shortened by 6 bases and J by 5 bases, with 15 bases between the two germline ends. In germline, CDR1 is SGHDT, CDR2 YYEEEE. This CDR3 region has 13 residues. One entry per CDR3 protein results from TCRdb running MiXCR on the 5' RACE reads. Of fewer than 450,000 distinct CDR3 sequences listed, 21% are singletons. Notes on the study in general: Clones that shrank (day 15 to 85) were balanced CD4/CD8, whereas later expanders leaned CD4+. Some SARS-CoV-2-responding clones were already detected in memory before infection.

V usage is TRBV5-6 and J usage is TRBJ2-7, with D possibly being TRBD2 (5 bases). The material sequenced was PBMCs or a T cell subset sorted from them (not recorded which). The receptor was derived from an adult woman who had mild COVID-19 (a few samples of this study predate the infection). Cell type and time point are not known. CDR3 DNA: TGTGCCAGCACCAAAGGGAGTTCCGACGAGCAGTACTTC. Protein sequence: CASTKGSSDEQYF.